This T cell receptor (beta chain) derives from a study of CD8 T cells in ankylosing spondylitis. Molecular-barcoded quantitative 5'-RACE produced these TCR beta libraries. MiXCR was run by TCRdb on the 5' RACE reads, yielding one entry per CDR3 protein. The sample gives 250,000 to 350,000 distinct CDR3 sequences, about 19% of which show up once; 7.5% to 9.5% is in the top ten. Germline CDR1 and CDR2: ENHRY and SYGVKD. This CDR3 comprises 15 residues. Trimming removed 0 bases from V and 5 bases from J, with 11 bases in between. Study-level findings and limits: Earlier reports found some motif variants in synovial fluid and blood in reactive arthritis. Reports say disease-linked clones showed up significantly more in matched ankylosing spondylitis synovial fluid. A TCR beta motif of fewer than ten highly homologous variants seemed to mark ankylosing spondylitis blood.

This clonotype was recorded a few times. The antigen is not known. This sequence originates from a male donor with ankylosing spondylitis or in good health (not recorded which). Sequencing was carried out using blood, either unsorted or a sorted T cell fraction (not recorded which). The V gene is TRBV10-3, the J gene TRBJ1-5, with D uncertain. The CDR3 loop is CAISESGRRDQPQHF. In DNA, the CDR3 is TGTGCCATCAGTGAGTCGGGCAGGAGGGATCAGCCCCAGCATTTT.